This T cell receptor (beta chain) was sequenced for a study of blood T cell repertoires in COVID-19. About the study: Spain, Italy and the United States supplied samples that represented acute and convalescent COVID-19. The analysed material was cDNA or gDNA that came from T cells, B-cell-depleted T cells, or PBMCs.

V was trimmed by 3 bases and J by 5 bases, leaving 6 bases between them. Germline loops: CDR1 SGHNT, CDR2 YYREEE (reference sequence). The CDR3 is 12 amino acids. Original handling: Reference gene primer amplification gave estimated nucleated cell counts. Generated by immunoSEQ multiplex PCR, the TCRdb table keeps only in-frame clones and is missing some. The V and J calls and the clone size are those of that table, but D and trimming were determined from the DNA. Here the sample spans under 300,000 clones, roughly 80% being singletons. The chain joins TRBV5-4 to TRBJ2-1; unclear D gene. The sequenced sample consisted of peripheral blood. The sequence derives from a woman aged 18-29 years with acute or convalescent COVID-19. CDR3 in amino acids: CASSSQDNEQFF. CDR3 sequence (DNA): TGTGCCAGCAGCTCACAAGACAATGAGCAGTTCTTC.